Listed here are 9 T cell receptor beta chains from one sample, sequenced in a study of T cell responses to AZD1222 COVID-19 vaccine. This table comes from immunoSEQ multiplex PCR, and its TCRdb copy is limited to in-frame clones, with some not included. The data show around 120,000 clones, around nine tenths seen once. Sequencing was performed on peripheral blood, taken on day 0 of AZD1222 vaccination. The receptors originated from an adult in good health.

The rearrangement uses TRBV5-1 and TRBJ2-6; D gene unclear. Germline CDR1 and CDR2: SGHRS and YFSETQ. The V gene lost 4 bases and the J gene lost 0 bases, with 8 bases spanning the gap. The CDR3 length is 15 residues. The CDR3 nucleotides are TGCGCCAGCAGCCCGGACGTCTCTGGGGCCAACGTCCTGACTTTC. Its translation is CASSPDVSGANVLTF.

The rearrangement joins TRBV5-6 to TRBJ2-7, with 8 bases fitting TRBD1. Germline CDR1 SGHDT, CDR2 YYEEEE. The J segment lost 2 bases and the V segment lost 2 bases, leaving 3 bases of the junction unmatched. This CDR3 has 14 residues. Here the CDR3 reads CASSLQGGPYEQYF. CDR3 DNA: TGTGCCAGCAGCTTACAGGGGGGCCCCTACGAGCAGTACTTC.

V and J are TRBV30 and TRBJ2-7, with 7 bases identical to TRBD2. CDR1 GTSNPN and CDR2 SVGIG come from the germline V gene (reference sequence). J lost 0 bases, V lost 3 bases, and 5 bases had no gene match. There are 14 residues in the CDR3. CDR3 protein: CAWRPSGTSYEQYF. The DNA of the CDR3 is TGTGCCTGGAGGCCCAGCGGGACCTCCTACGAGCAGTACTTC.

The chain links TRBV28 to TRBJ1-2; D might be TRBD1 (6 bases). The CDR3 is made up of 18 amino acids. Trimming stripped 5 bases from V and 0 bases from J, with 22 bases between. CDR1 is MDHEN and CDR2 is SYDVKM in the germline V gene. The CDR3 spells CASSGAGAELAPNYGYTF. DNA for the CDR3: TGTGCCAGCAGTGGGGCGGGGGCAGAACTTGCCCCTAACTATGGCTACACCTTC.

This clone was seen only once. The genes are TRBV5-1 and TRBJ2-1, with D uncertain. There are 15 residues in the CDR3. V lost 0 bases, J lost 4 bases, and 11 bases lay in between. Germline V gives CDR1 SGHRS, CDR2 YFSETQ. The CDR3 nucleotides are TGCGCCAGCAGCTTGGATGGCGCCCCTTACAATGAGCAGTTCTTC. Its protein product is CASSLDGAPYNEQFF.

The chain is built from TRBV12-3 or TRBV12-4 and TRBJ2-1, with D possibly matching TRBD2 (5 bases). CDR3 length: 13 residues. V was cut by 3 bases and J by 6 bases, with 9 bases left in between. CDR3 loop: CASSLSSSNEQFF. The CDR3 DNA reads TGTGCCAGCAGTTTGTCTAGCAGCAATGAGCAGTTCTTC.

The chain has TRBV14 and TRBJ2-1, with TRBD2 matching 11 bases. CDR3 length equals 17 residues. From germline, CDR1 is SGHDN and CDR2 FVKESK. Germline trimming cut 1 base from V and 0 bases from J; bases unmatched to any gene: 2. The CDR3 coding sequence is TGTGCCAGCAGCCAAGCGGGACTAGCGGACTCCTACAATGAGCAGTTCTTC. Translated, it gives CASSQAGLADSYNEQFF.

The chain combines TRBV18 with TRBJ1-5; D not resolved. V gave up 1 base and J gave up 0 bases, with 10 bases separating them. Germline V gene data show CDR1 as KGHSH and CDR2 as LQKENI. CDR3 size: 16 residues. The CDR3 region is CASSPLPGYSNQPQHF. The DNA of the CDR3 is TGTGCCAGCTCACCACTGCCAGGTTATAGCAATCAGCCCCAGCATTTT.

J is TRBJ2-3 and V is TRBV27; possibly TRBD1 for D (5 bases). This CDR3 is 15 amino acids long. Germline V gives CDR1 MNHEY, CDR2 SMNVEV (reference sequence). V lost 2 bases and J lost 0, with 9 bases in between. CDR3 coding DNA: TGTGCCAGCAGTTTACAGGGAACTAGCACAGATACGCAGTATTTT. It codes for CASSLQGTSTDTQYF.